This TCR beta chain is from a study of glioma-infiltrating T cells after dendritic cell vaccination. The wider study: Dendritic cells derived from monocytes and pulsed with autologous tumor lysate formed the vaccine. Study-wide findings and caveats: Estimated pretreatment TIL content predicted outcome after dendritic cell vaccination.

Germline V gene data show CDR1 as SGHTA and CDR2 as FQGNSA. The ends were cut back, 5 bases at V and 0 bases at J, with 13 bases in the middle. There are 16 residues in the CDR3. Primers: 60 V beta forward and 13 J beta reverse. Some clones are missing from TCRdb's copy, which holds only in-frame ones; the method was immunoSEQ multiplex PCR. The table lists 50,000 to 60,000 clones, roughly 83% of them singletons. Noted time point: after dendritic cell vaccination, including at tumor progression/relapse. Patients had residual fresh-frozen tumor tissue and more than two years of survival data. With respect to this clone: The antigen remains unidentified.

This rearrangement joins TRBV7-2 to TRBJ2-2; TRBD2 might be the D (6 bases). Sequenced here: blood, sampled after dendritic cell vaccination. The receptor was isolated from a human donor with glioblastoma. The CDR3 DNA is TGTGCCAGCAGCCCGCGGGAACTCACGAACACCGGGGAGCTGTTTTTT. As protein: CASSPRELTNTGELFF.